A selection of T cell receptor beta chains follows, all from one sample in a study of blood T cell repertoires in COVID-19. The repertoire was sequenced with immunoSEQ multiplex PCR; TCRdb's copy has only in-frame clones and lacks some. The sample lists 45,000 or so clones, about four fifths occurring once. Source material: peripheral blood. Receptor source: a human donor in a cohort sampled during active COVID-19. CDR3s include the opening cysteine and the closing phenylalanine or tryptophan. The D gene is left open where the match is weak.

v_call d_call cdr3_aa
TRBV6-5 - CARYTGFTGELFF
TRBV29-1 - CSVALTGFNEKLFF
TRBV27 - CASSLYRGLYNSPLHF
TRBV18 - CASSPNVKGAGANVLTF
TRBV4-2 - CASSQTPHGYEQYF
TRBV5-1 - CASSLALGVNTEAFF
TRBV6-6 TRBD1 CASQLSGTGRSEQFF
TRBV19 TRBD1 CASSIGGDSGEPQHF
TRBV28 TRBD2 CASSPSREGSDEQYF
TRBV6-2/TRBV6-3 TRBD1 CASSSLYRDRVHEQFF
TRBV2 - CASRGGAVELFF
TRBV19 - CASGGAYTEAFF
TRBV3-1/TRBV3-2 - CASGSDTEAFF
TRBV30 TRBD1 CAWSAWDRGPHQPQHF
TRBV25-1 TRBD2 CASTGRAGEGGEQFF
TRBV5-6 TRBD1 CASSSDRGPRDNSPLHF
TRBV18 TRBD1 CASSPDRVTYEQYF